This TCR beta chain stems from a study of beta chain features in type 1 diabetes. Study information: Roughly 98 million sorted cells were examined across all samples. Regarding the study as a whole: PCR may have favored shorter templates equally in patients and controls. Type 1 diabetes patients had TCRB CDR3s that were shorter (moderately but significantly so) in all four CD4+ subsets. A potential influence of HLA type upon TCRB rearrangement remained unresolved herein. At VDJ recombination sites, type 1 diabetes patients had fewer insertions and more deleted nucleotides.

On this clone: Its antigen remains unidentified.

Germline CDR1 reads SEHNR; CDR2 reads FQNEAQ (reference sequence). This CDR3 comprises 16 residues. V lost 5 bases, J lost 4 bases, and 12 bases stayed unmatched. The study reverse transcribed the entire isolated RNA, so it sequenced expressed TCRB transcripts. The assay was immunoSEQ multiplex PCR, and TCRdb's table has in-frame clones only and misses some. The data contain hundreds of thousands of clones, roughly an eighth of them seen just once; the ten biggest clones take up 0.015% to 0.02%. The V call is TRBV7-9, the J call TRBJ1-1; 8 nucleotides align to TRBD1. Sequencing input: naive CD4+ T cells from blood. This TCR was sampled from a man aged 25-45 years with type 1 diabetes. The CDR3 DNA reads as TGTGCCAGCAGCGAACGGACAGGGAGGGTTCTCACTGAAGCTTTCTTT. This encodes CASSERTGRVLTEAFF.